These 9 T cell receptor beta chains were all obtained from the same sample, sequenced in a study of OX40 agonist ivuxolimab in advanced cancers. Libraries were prepared by immunoSEQ multiplex PCR; TCRdb keeps only in-frame clonotypes and omits some of them. In the table there are around 130,000 clones, over 85% of which are singletons. Sequencing used CD4+ or CD8+ T cells sorted from blood, obtained in a trial of the OX40 agonist ivuxolimab. The source of these receptors is an adult with an advanced solid tumor such as melanoma, head and neck, liver or kidney cancer.

V and J are TRBV6-1 and TRBJ2-7, with D unclear. This CDR3 comprises 11 residues. The ends were cut back, 6 bases at V and 2 bases at J, with 5 bases in the middle. Germline CDR1 and CDR2: MNHNS and SASEGT. The CDR3 DNA is TGTGCCAGCAGGAGAGCCTACGAGCAGTACTTC. It specifies CASRRAYEQYF.

This clone was seen only once. The rearrangement links TRBV5-1 to TRBJ1-6; the D is unclear. V lost 3 bases, J lost 3 bases, and 13 bases lay in between. CDR1 SGHRS and CDR2 YFSETQ come from the germline V gene. There are 16 residues in the CDR3. CDR3 DNA sequence: TGCGCCAGCAGCTCCGGTGATGTACTCTATAATTCACCCCTCCACTTT. It specifies CASSSGDVLYNSPLHF.

This chain links TRBV13 with TRBJ2-5, with TRBD2 matching over 7 bases. The CDR3 is 15 amino acids. The ends lost 0 bases at V and 6 bases at J; junction bases unmatched: 7. Germline assignment: CDR1 PRHDT and CDR2 FYEKMQ (reference sequence). The CDR3 DNA reads as TGTGCCAGCAGCTTAGGAGGGGACGGGAGGAAGACCCAGTACTTC. Its protein product is CASSLGGDGRKTQYF.

CDR3 bases: TGTGCCAGCAGCAACCGACAGGGTCCCTACGAGCAGTACTTC. Translation gives CASSNRQGPYEQYF. The V call is TRBV7-9, the J call TRBJ2-7, with 7 bases matching TRBD1. Looked up from germline, CDR1 is SEHNR and CDR2 is FQNEAQ (reference sequence). Trimming at V came to 5 bases and at J to 2 bases, leaving 6 bases not matched to a gene. The CDR3 loop spans 14 amino acids.

This chain uses TRBV18 with TRBJ2-3; 16 nucleotides align to TRBD2. Germline V gives CDR1 KGHSH, CDR2 LQKENI. The CDR3 is 16 amino acids. V was pared by 8 bases and J by 5 bases, with 7 bases of the junction left unmatched. The CDR3 DNA follows: TGTGCCAGCGGGGGACTAGCGGGAGGGCCGAAAGATACGCAGTATTTT. The encoded protein is CASGGLAGGPKDTQYF.

This chain joins TRBV6-6 and TRBJ2-7; D not certain. V lost 3 bases, J lost 0 bases, and 6 bases lay in between. CDR3 length: 13 residues. In germline, CDR1 is MNHNY, CDR2 SVGAGI (reference sequence). Written as DNA, the CDR3 is TGTGCCAGCAGTTATGTAAGCTCCTACGAGCAGTACTTC. Protein: CASSYVSSYEQYF.

The chain couples TRBV27 to TRBJ2-7; D tentatively fits TRBD1 or TRBD2 (5 bases each). The CDR3 loop spans 15 amino acids. Germline CDR1 MNHEY, CDR2 SMNVEV (reference sequence). V lost 1 base to trimming and J lost 2 bases, with 12 bases between them. The CDR3 coding sequence is TGTGCCAGCAGTTTATATGGGACCCAGCCCTACGAGCAGTACTTC. It is translated as CASSLYGTQPYEQYF.

Comments on this clone: Other DNA sequences in the sample encode the same CDR3. The chain is built from TRBV7-9 and TRBJ2-7; 7 bases line up with TRBD2. The germline CDR1 and CDR2 sequences are SEHNR and FQNEAQ (reference sequence). The CDR3 has 14 residues. J gave up 2 bases and V 1 base, and 2 bases lay outside the gene matches. In DNA, the CDR3 is TGTGCCAGCAGCTTAGTTGGGGGGGCCTACGAGCAGTACTTC. Translating it yields CASSLVGGAYEQYF. Full variable domain (rest looked up from reference TRBV7-9 and TRBJ2-7): DTGVSQNPRHKITKRGQNVTFRCDPISEHNRLYWYRQTLGQGPEFLTYFQNEAQLEKSRLLSDRFSAERPKGSFSTLEIQRTEQGDSAMYLCASSLVGGAYEQYFGPGTRLTVT.

Worth noting for this clone: A read error may produce the germline difference seen at one junction end. The gene calls are TRBV4-1 and TRBJ2-7; a possible D gene is TRBD2 (5 bases). The CDR3 consists of 16 residues. Germline assignment: CDR1 MGHRA and CDR2 YSYEKL. The CDR3 loop is CASSQATGVNTYGQYF. The CDR3 coding sequence is TGCGCCAGCAGCCAAGCAACCGGGGTTAATACCTACGGGCAGTACTTC.